The present T cell receptor beta chain was sequenced within a study of human T cells and chemical hapten exposure (dated by TCRdb to the early 2020s). Study-level background: For sensitization, 2% DPC in acetone was applied to a 2 cm by 2 cm area of upper inner arm skin. Libraries were combined into a pool for sequencing, and differences in TCR yield between samples came mainly from small differences in library volumes within the pool. In alopecia patients, the study followed how the peripheral blood TCR repertoire changed in vivo over primary and secondary sensitization to diphenylcyclopropenone (DPC), a hapten. The patient cohort, mostly female, included alopecia areata with under or over 50% scalp involvement, alopecia totalis and alopecia universalis. Throughout the study period of roughly 24 weeks, patients also received therapeutic DPC doses to the scalp every week. Blood for TCR sequencing was provided by twenty-nine alopecia patients at one to four time points (pre-sensitization, 2, 6 and 24 weeks). Blood samples were taken from patients before sensitization (week 0) and then at 2, 6 and about 24 weeks after DPC sensitization. Patch testing was done on the upper back using Finn chambers containing 0.01% DPC, and results were scored after 6 days according to International Contact Dermatitis Research Group standards.

The time point tag for this specimen amounts to: patch test 3, about 24 weeks after DPC sensitization. The treatment or condition label corresponds to: therapeutic diphenylcyclopropenone sensitization with weekly scalp DPC. At every patch-test visit, the blood draw took place before the patch test was put on. Patients were eligible if aged 18 to 70, diagnosed with alopecia and judged suitable for DPC therapy, and pregnant patients were excluded. Total RNA was extracted from unfractionated whole blood collected in Tempus Blood RNA tubes. What the work shows at the level of the full study, not this receptor alone: The number of PT1 expanded TCRs positively correlated with patch test score, significant at thresholds 8, 16 and 32 but not 4. Because every patient had alopecia, a presumed autoimmune disease, the patients' immune response might differ from that of healthy individuals. DPC sensitization did not change how many TCRs were above 1 in 1000 frequency, and no evidence was found of alterations in global repertoire structure. After repeated subsampling, the strength of the expansion versus patch-test correlation and the threshold at which it became significant changed. Expanded TCRs formed significantly more large CDR3 similarity clusters than pre-sensitization or healthy control sets, consistent with antigen-driven responses.

Concerning this clonotype itself: There is no known antigen for this receptor. No much larger clone is present one base from it, and per-base qualities are unavailable.

The germline V gene (reference sequence) gives CDR1 as DFQATT and CDR2 as SNEGSKA. The V end gives up 4 bases and the J end 2 bases, leaving 6 bases in the junction not matched to a gene. The cysteine opens and the phenylalanine closes a CDR3 of 15 amino acids. The retained sequence is limited to the CDR3, 45 bases, with the frame set at the first base. The library was made by RACE. Sequenced using a NextSeq 500. During library preparation, unique molecular identifiers were attached to individual cDNA molecules so that TCRs could be counted quantitatively and reproducibly. Each blood RNA sample was used to sequence both TCR alpha and TCR beta chains. The authors processed their data as follows. A median of about 87,000 TCRs per sample was observed, with a range of 23,224 to 690,600. The Decombinator software suite was used to annotate V, J and CDR3 in the TCR reads. To make PS versus PT1 abundance plots, every sample was subsampled to the same number of TCRs (28,000). TCRs were defined as expanded if absent before sensitization and observed at least eight times at the 2-week time point. The public reads were reanalyzed by TCRdb: fastp trimming at Q25, MiXCR alignment, in-frame beta chains only. A single entry per CDR3 protein holds the most common genes and DNA from its merged rows. The V and J calls here are based on TCRdb, not the publication. The sample data list more than 150,000 distinct CDR3 sequences, and around a quarter of these were observed just once. Roughly 2.5% of the sample is taken by the ten largest.

This chain is built from TRBV20-1 and TRBJ2-3, with 10 junctional bases fitting TRBD1. Sequenced here: whole blood, sampled in connection with sensitization to the hapten diphenylcyclopropenone (DPC). This TCR came from a woman in her 40s with alopecia areata. Some clones in this sample may be carry-over from other donors' samples. The CDR3 sequence is CSAISGQGFTDTQYF. The DNA reads TGCAGTGCTATTTCGGGACAGGGGTTCACAGATACGCAGTATTTT.